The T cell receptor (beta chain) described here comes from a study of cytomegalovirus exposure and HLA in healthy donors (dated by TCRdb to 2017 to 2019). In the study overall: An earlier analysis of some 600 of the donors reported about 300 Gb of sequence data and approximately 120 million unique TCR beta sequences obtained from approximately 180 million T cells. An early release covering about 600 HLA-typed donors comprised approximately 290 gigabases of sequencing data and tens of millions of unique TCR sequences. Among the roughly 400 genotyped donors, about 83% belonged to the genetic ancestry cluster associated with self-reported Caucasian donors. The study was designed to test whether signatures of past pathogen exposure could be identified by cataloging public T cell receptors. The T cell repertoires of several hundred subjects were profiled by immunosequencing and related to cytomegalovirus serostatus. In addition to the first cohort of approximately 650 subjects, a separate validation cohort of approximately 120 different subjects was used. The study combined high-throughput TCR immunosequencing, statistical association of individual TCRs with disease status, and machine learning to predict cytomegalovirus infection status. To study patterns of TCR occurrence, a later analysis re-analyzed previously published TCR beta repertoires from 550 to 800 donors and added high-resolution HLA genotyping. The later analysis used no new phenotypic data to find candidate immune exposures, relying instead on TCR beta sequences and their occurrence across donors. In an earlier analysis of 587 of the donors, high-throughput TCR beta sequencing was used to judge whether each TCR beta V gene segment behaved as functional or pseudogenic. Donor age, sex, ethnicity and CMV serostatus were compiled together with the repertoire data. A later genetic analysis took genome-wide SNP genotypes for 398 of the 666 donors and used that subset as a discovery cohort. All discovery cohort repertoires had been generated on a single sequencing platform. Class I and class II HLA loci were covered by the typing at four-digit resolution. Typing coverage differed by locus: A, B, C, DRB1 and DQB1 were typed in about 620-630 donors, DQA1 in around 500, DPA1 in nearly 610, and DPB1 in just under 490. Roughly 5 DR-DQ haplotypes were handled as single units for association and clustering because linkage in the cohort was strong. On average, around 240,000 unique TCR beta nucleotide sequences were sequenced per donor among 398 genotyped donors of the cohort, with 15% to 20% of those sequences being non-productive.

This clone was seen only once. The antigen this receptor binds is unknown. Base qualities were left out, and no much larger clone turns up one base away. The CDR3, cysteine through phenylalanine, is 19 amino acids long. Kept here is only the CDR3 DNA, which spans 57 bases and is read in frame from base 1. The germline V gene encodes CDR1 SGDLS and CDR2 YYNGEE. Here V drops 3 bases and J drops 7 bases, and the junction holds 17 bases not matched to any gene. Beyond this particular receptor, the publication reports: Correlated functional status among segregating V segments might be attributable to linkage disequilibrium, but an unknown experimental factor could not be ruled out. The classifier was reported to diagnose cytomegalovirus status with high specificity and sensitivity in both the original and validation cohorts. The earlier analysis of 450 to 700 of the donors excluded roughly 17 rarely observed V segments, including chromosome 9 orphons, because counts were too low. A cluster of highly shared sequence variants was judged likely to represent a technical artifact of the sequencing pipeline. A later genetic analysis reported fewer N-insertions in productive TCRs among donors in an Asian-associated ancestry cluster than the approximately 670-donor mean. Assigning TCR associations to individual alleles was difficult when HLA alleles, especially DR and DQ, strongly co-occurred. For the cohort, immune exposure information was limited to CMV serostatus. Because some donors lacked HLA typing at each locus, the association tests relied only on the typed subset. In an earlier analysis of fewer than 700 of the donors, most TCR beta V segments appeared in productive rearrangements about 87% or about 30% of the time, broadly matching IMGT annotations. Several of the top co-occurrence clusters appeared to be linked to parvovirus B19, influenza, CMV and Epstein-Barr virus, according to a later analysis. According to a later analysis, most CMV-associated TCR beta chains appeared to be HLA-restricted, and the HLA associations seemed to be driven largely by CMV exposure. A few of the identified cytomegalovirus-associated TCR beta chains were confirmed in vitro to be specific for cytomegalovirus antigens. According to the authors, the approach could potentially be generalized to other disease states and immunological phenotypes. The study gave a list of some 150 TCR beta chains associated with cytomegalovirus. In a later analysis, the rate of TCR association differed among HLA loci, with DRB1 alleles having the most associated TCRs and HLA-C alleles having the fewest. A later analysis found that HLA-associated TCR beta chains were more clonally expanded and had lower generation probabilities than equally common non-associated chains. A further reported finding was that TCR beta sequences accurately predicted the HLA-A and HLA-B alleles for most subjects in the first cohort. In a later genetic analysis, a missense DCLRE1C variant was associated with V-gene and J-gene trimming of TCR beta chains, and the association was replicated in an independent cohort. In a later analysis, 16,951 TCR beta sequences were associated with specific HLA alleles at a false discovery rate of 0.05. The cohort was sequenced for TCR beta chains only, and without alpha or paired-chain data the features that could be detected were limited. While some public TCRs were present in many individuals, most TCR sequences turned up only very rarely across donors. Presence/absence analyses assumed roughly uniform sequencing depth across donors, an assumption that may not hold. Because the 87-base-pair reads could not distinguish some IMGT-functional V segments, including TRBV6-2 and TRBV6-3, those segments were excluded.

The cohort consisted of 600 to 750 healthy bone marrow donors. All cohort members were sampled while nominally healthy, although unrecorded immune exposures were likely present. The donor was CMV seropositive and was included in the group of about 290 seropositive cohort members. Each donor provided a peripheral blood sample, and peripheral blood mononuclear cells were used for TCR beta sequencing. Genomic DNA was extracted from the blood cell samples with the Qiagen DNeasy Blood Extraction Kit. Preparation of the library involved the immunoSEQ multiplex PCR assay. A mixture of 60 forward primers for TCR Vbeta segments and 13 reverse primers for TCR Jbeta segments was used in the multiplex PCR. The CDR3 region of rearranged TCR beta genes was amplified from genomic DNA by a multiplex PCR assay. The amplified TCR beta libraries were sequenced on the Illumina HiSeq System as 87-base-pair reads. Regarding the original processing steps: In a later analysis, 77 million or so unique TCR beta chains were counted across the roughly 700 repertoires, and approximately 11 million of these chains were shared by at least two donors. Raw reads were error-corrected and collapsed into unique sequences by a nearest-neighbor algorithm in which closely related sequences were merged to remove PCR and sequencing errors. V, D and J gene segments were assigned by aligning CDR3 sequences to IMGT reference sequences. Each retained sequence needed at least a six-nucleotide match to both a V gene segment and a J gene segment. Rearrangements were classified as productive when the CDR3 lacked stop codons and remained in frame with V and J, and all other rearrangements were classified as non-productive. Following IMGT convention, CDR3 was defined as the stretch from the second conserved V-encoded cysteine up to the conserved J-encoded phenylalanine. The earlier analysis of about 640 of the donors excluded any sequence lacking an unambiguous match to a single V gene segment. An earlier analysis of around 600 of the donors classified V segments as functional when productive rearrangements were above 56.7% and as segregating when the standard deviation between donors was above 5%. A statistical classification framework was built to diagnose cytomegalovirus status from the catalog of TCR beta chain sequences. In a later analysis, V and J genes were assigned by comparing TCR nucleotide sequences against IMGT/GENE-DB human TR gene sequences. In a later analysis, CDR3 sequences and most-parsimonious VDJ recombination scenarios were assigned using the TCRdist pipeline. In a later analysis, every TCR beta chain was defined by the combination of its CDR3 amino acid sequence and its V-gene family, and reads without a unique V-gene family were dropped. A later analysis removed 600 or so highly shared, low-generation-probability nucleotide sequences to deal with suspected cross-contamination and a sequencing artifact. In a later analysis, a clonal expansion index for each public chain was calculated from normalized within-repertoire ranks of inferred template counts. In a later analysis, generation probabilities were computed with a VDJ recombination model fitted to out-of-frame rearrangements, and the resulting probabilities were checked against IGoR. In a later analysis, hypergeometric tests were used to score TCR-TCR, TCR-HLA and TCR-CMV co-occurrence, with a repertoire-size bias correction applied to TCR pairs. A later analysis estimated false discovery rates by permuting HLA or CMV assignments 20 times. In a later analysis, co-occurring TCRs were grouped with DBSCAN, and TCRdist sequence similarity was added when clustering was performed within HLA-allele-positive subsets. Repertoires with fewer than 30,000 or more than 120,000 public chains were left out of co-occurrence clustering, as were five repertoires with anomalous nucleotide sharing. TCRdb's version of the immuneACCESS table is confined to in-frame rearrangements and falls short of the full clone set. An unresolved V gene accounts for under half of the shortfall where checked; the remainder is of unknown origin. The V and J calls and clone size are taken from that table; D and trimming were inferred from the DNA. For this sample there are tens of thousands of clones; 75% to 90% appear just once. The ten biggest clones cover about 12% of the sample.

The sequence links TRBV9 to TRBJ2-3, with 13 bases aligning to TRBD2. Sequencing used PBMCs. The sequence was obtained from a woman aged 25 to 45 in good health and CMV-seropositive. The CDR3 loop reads CASSARLAGGRSLLYTQYF. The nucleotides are TGTGCCAGCAGCGCCCGACTAGCGGGAGGCCGTTCCCTCCTTTATACGCAGTATTTT.